The present T cell receptor (beta chain) was sequenced within a study of vaccination and CD4 T cells after COVID-19. Treatment reported: roughly ten-day PBMC culture with coronavirus spike peptide pools or control peptides (ViraFEST assay). At both days 3 and 7, half the medium was replaced with fresh IL-2 medium. This clonotype has a handful of counts. The antigen is unknown. V lost 4 bases and J lost 1; bases outside the gene matches: 6. The CDR3 runs 15 residues. Cultured CD4+ T-cell DNA underwent Oncomine TCR Beta short-read sequencing. The source of extracted genomic DNA was cultured CD4+ T cells. In TCRdb, the PCR reads were re-called with MiXCR into one record per CDR3 protein. Here the sample spans roughly 3,400 distinct CDR3 sequences, roughly 21% being singletons.

Sequencing used CD4+ T cells from blood, cultured in vitro. The TCR originated in a human donor who had recovered from COVID-19. The chain joins TRBV23-1 to TRBJ2-5, with TRBD1 matching over 7 bases. TRBV23-1 is given ORF status, its function remaining uncertain. CDR3 protein: CASSPRQGRQETQYF. In DNA, the CDR3 is TGCGCCAGCAGTCCACGACAGGGCCGCCAAGAGACCCAGTACTTC.